This T cell receptor beta chain was observed in a study of blood T cell repertoires in COVID-19. Turning to the study itself: Samples came from the United States, Italy and Spain, spanning acute and convalescent COVID-19.

Seattle participants joined during active infection and were tracked over time. In the source study's methods: It was from reference gene primer amplification that nucleated cell counts were estimated. TCRdb keeps only in-frame clones here, not all; method: immunoSEQ multiplex PCR. That table is the source of V, J and clone size, and D and trimming were worked out from the DNA. The data hold some 290,000 clones, with 90% observed a single time. CDR1 is SGHTS, CDR2 YDEGEE, per germline. The J segment lost 7 bases and the V segment lost 4 bases, leaving 4 bases of the junction unmatched. CDR3 size: 14 residues.

This sequence joins TRBV5-8 and TRBJ1-6; 8 positions match TRBD1. This TCR came from a woman between 35 and 50 years old with COVID-19, enrolled during active disease. The sample was peripheral blood. CDR3 loop: CASSRDRGNSPLHF. Here the CDR3 DNA reads TGTGCCAGCAGCAGAGACAGGGGAAATTCACCCCTCCACTTT.